These 16 T cell receptor beta chains were sequenced from one sample in a study of blood T cell repertoires in COVID-19. Method: immunoSEQ multiplex PCR; TCRdb's copy keeps in-frame clones and lacks some. This repertoire shows over 300,000 clones, more than 80% found once; its top ten account for 5% to 7.5%. The sequencing input was peripheral blood. The origin of the receptors is a man aged 18 to 30 who had recovered from COVID-19.

The gene calls are TRBV5-4 and TRBJ2-1, with 7 bases matching TRBD2. Germline assignment: CDR1 SGHNT and CDR2 YYREEE (reference sequence). The trim removed 3 bases at V and 0 bases at J, leaving 15 bases unmatched. The CDR3 consists of 19 residues. Written as DNA, the CDR3 is TGTGCCAGCAGCTCTGAAATGGGTGCAGGGAGGGGCTCCTACAATGAGCAGTTCTTC. It is translated as CASSSEMGAGRGSYNEQFF.

V is TRBV12-3 or TRBV12-4 and J is TRBJ1-1; perhaps TRBD1 as D (6 bases). The CDR3 length is 12 residues. With 7 bases removed from V and 6 bases from J, the gap between germline ends came to 12 bases. The CDR3 spells CASNQGMAEAFF. As DNA, the CDR3 is TGTGCCAGCAATCAGGGGATGGCTGAAGCTTTCTTT.

This chain uses TRBV6-5 with TRBJ1-1; D ambiguous. Germline V gene lookup returns CDR1 MNHEY and CDR2 SVGAGI. The CDR3 sequence is 11 residues long. The V and J ends lost 10 bases and 4 bases respectively, with 10 bases between them. The CDR3 nucleotides read TGTGCCACCTCGGAGGCCACTGAAGCTTTCTTT. Amino acids: CATSEATEAFF.

The rearrangement links TRBV9 to TRBJ1-4; D is unclear. The CDR3 covers 13 residues. Germline assignment: CDR1 SGDLS and CDR2 YYNGEE. Trimming shortened V by 3 bases and J by 3 bases, and 6 bases separated the two germline ends. The CDR3 DNA reads as TGTGCCAGCAGCGGAGGAGCTAATGAAAAACTGTTTTTT. This translates into CASSGGANEKLFF.

The rearrangement links TRBV11-3 to TRBJ2-7, with 7 bases that match TRBD2. V gave up 2 bases and J gave up 2 bases; unmatched junction bases: 15. The CDR3 spans 18 residues. From germline, CDR1 is SGHNT and CDR2 YENEEA. The CDR3 protein is CASSLSAGGRERPYEQYF. In DNA form, the CDR3 reads TGTGCCAGCAGCTTAAGCGCTGGTGGGCGGGAGCGGCCCTACGAGCAGTACTTC.

Here the CDR3 DNA reads TGTGCCAGCCGCTTTCTAGGACTAGCGGGAAACAATGAGCAGTTCTTC. Amino acids: CASRFLGLAGNNEQFF. The V call is TRBV27, the J call TRBJ2-1; 12 bases align to TRBD2. From germline, CDR1 is MNHEY and CDR2 SMNVEV (reference sequence). The CDR3 is 16 amino acids. Germline trimming cut 8 bases from V and 5 bases from J; bases unmatched to any gene: 10.

The V gene is TRBV19, the J gene TRBJ1-2, with 7 bases aligning to TRBD1. J gave up 4 bases and V 7 bases, and 6 bases lay outside the gene matches. The CDR3 totals 13 residues. Germline assignment: CDR1 LNHDA and CDR2 SQIVND (reference sequence). Here the CDR3 reads CASIGQGGYGYTF. The CDR3 nucleotides are TGTGCCAGTATAGGGCAGGGGGGCTATGGCTACACCTTC.

The chain combines TRBV6-5 with TRBJ1-1; D is undetermined. Trimming pared 6 bases from V and 7 bases from J, leaving 15 bases between. From germline, CDR1 is MNHEY and CDR2 SVGAGI. The CDR3 is made up of 13 amino acids. CDR3 residues: CASSPEGWVEAFF. The CDR3 region has the DNA TGTGCCAGCAGCCCAGAGGGCTGGGTTGAAGCTTTCTTT.

The chain employs TRBV6-5 and TRBJ1-1; TRBD1 agrees at 7 bases. The CDR3 contains 15 residues. The V segment lost 4 bases and the J segment 3 bases; nucleotides outside the gene matches: 8. The germline V gene encodes CDR1 MNHEY and CDR2 SVGAGI. The CDR3 nucleotides read TGTGCCAGCAGTTCCCCGGACAGGCTAGACACTGAAGCTTTCTTT. Its translation is CASSSPDRLDTEAFF.

The chain joins TRBV7-3 to TRBJ2-3; 7 bases are shared with TRBD1. CDR3 size: 14 residues. The V and J ends lost 5 bases and 4 bases, in that order; junction bases with no gene match: 6. From germline, CDR1 is SGHTA and CDR2 FQGTGA. In DNA form, the CDR3 reads TGTGCCAGCAGCCCTCGACAGGGTTCAGATACGCAGTATTTT. Amino acids: CASSPRQGSDTQYF. Combining the CDR3 with reference TRBV7-3 and TRBJ2-3 gives the whole variable domain GAGVSQTPSNKVTEKGKYVELRCDPISGHTALYWYRQSLGQGPEFLIYFQGTGAADDSGLPNDRFFAVRPEGSVSTLKIQRTERGDSAVYLCASSPRQGSDTQYFGPGTRLTVL.

This chain uses TRBV2 with TRBJ2-4; weak D call: TRBD2 (5 bases). Germline V gene sequence: CDR1 SNHLY, CDR2 FYNNEI. V gave up 4 bases and J gave up 2 bases, with 6 bases separating them. The CDR3 is made up of 13 amino acids. The CDR3 DNA sequence: TGTGCCAGCAGTGGGGAGCCCAAAAACATTCAGTACTTC. Translation gives CASSGEPKNIQYF.

This clone was recorded once. The chain carries TRBV27 and TRBJ1-5; 8 bases align to TRBD1. The length of the CDR3 is 17 residues. The V segment lost 5 bases and the J segment 4 bases; nucleotides outside the gene matches: 13. CDR1 is MNHEY, CDR2 SMNVEV, per germline (reference sequence). The CDR3 is CASSPSLATGVNQPQHF. CDR3 sequence (DNA): TGTGCCAGCAGTCCGTCCTTAGCGACAGGGGTGAATCAGCCCCAGCATTTT.

This rearrangement joins TRBV6-5 to TRBJ1-4; D gene uncertain. Germline CDR1 and CDR2: MNHEY and SVGAGI. With 0 bases removed from V and 5 bases from J, the gap between germline ends came to 10 bases. The CDR3 spans 15 residues. In nucleotides, the CDR3 is TGTGCCAGCAGTTACTCGATGGGCGAAAATGAAAAACTGTTTTTT. This translates into CASSYSMGENEKLFF.

The chain joins TRBV5-1 to TRBJ2-3; TRBD2 is a possible D gene (6 bases). V shed 0 bases and J shed 0 bases, with 11 bases lying between them. The germline gives CDR1 SGHRS, CDR2 YFSETQ. There are 16 residues in the CDR3. The CDR3: CASSLGDLASTDTQYF. Here the CDR3 DNA reads TGCGCCAGCAGCTTGGGGGACTTGGCGAGCACAGATACGCAGTATTTT. Complete variable domain (other parts from reference TRBV5-1 and TRBJ2-3): KAGVTQTPRYLIKTRGQQVTLSCSPISGHRSVSWYQQTPGQGLQFLFEYFSETQRNKGNFPGRFSGRQFSNSRSEMNVSTLELGDSALYLCASSLGDLASTDTQYFGPGTRLTVL.

This chain joins TRBV11-2 and TRBJ2-7; 7 bases are shared with TRBD1. The CDR3 is made up of 14 amino acids. V trimming: 4 bases; J trimming: 3 bases; junction bases outside the gene matches: 6. Germline lookup yields CDR1 SGHAT and CDR2 FQNNGV. As DNA, the CDR3 is TGTGCCAGCAGCTCGTACCGGACAGGCTACGAGCAGTACTTC. Translation gives CASSSYRTGYEQYF.

The table lists this clone with a count of one. V and J are TRBV4-1 and TRBJ2-3, with D perhaps TRBD2 (6 bases). CDR1 MGHRA and CDR2 YSYEKL come from the germline V gene. This CDR3 region has 14 residues. V lost 1 base and J 4 bases, leaving 9 bases between the germline ends. In nucleotides, the CDR3 is TGCGCCAGCAGCCAAGGCCGACTAGCAGATACGCAGTATTTT. Protein sequence: CASSQGRLADTQYF.